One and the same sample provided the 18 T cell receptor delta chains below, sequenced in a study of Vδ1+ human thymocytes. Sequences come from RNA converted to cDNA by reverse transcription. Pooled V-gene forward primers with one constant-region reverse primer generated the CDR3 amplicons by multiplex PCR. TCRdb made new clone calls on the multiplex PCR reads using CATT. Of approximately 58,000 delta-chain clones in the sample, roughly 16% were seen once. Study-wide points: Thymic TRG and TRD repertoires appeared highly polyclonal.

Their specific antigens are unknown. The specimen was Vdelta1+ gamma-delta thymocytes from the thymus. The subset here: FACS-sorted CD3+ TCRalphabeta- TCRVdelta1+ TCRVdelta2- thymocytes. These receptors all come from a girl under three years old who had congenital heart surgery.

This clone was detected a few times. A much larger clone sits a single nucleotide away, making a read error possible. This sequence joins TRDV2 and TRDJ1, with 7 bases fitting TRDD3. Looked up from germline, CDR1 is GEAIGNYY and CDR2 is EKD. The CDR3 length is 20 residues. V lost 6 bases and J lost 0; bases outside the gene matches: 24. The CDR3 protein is CACRLGTLSGGSLYTDKLIF. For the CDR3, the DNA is TGTGCCTGTCGACTGGGGACTTTATCAGGAGGGTCCCTGTACACCGATAAACTCATCTTT.

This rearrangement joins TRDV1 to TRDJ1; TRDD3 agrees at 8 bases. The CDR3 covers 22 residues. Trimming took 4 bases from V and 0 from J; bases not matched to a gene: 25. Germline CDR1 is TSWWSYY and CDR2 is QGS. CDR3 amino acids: CALGASQLLIGWGGGYTDKLIF. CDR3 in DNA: TGTGCTCTTGGGGCCTCGCAGCTACTAATCGGATGGGGTGGGGGATACACCGATAAACTCATCTTT.

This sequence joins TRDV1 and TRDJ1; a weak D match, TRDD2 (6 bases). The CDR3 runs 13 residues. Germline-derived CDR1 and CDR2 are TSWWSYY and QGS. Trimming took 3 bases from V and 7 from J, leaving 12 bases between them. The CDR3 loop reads CALGDPFQGKLIF. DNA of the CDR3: TGTGCTCTTGGGGACCCCTTCCAAGGTAAACTCATCTTT.

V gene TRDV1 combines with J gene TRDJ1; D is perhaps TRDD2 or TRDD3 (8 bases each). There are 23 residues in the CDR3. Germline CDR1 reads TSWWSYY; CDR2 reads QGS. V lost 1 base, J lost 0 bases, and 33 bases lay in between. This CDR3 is CALGERPFLGLLGDLTYTDKLIF. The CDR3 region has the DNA TGTGCTCTTGGGGAACGCCCCTTCCTAGGTTTGCTGGGGGACCTTACTTACACCGATAAACTCATCTTT.

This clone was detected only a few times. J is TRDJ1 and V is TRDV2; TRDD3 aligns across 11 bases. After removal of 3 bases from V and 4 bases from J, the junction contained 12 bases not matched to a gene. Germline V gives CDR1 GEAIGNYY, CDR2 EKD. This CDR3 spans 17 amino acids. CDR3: CACDAPTWGILGDKLIF. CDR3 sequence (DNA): TGTGCCTGTGACGCGCCAACCTGGGGGATACTAGGCGATAAACTCATCTTT.

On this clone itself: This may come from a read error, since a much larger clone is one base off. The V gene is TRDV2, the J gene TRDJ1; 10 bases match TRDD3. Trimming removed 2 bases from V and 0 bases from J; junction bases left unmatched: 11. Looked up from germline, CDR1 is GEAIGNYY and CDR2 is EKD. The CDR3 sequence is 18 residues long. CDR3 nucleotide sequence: TGTGCCTGTGACAAGGCCTGGGGGATATTTTCGTACACCGATAAACTCATCTTT. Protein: CACDKAWGIFSYTDKLIF.

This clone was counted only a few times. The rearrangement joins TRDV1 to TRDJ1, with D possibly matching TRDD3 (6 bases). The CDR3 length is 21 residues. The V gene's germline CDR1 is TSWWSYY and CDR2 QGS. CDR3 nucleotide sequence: TGTGCCCTGCGGGGGCCGGTCCCGTACTTGGAGGGGGAGAACGGGAGAGATAAACTCATCTTT. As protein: CALRGPVPYLEGENGRDKLIF.

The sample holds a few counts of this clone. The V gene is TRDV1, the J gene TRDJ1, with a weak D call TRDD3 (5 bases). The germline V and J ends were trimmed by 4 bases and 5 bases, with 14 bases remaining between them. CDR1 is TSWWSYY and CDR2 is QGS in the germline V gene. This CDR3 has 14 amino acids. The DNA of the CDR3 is TGTGCTCTTGGGGGCAGGGATTCGAAAGATAAACTCATCTTT. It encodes CALGGRDSKDKLIF.

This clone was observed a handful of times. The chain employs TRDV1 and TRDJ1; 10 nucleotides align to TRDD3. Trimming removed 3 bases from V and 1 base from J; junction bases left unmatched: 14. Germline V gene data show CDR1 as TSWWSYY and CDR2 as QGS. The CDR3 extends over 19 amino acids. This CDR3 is CALGDSSKGDTNSTDKLIF. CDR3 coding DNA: TGTGCTCTTGGGGATTCCTCTAAGGGGGATACGAACAGCACCGATAAACTCATCTTT.

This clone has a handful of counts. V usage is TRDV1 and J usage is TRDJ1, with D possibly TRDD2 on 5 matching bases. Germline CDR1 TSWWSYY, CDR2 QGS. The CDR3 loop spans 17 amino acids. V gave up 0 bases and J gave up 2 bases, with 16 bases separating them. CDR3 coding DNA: TGTGCTCTTGGGGAACTTCCTAAGCAGCTGCGTACCGATAAACTCATCTTT. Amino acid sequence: CALGELPKQLRTDKLIF.

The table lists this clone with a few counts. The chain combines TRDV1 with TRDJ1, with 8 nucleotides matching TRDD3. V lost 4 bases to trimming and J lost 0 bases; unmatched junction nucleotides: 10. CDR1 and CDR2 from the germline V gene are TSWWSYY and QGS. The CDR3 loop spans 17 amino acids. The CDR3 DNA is TGTGCTCTTGGGGCGGTCCGCATACTGGGGGACACCGATAAACTCATCTTT. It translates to CALGAVRILGDTDKLIF.

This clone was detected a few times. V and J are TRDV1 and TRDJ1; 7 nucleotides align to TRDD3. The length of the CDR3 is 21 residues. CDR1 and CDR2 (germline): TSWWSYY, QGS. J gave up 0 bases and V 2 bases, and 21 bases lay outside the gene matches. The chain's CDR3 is CALGEYPTKLGANDYTDKLIF. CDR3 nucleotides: TGTGCTCTTGGGGAATACCCTACGAAGCTGGGGGCTAACGACTACACCGATAAACTCATCTTT.

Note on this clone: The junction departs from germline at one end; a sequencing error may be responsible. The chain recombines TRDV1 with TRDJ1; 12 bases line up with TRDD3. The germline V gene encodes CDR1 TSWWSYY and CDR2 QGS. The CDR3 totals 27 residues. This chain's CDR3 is CALGEGTRVDISSPYWGIHLYTDKLIF. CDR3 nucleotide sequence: TGTGCCCTTGGGGAAGGTACCCGAGTGGATATTTCTAGCCCGTACTGGGGGATACACCTTTACACCGATAAACTCATCTTT.

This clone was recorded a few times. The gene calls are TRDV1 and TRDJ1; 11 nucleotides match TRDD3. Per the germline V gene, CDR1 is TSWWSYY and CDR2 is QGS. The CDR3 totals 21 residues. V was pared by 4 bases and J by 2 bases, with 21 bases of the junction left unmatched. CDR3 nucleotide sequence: TGTGCTCTTGGGGCAGATTCCCCCTTGTGGTGGGGGATACGAGGGACCGATAAACTCATCTTT. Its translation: CALGADSPLWWGIRGTDKLIF.

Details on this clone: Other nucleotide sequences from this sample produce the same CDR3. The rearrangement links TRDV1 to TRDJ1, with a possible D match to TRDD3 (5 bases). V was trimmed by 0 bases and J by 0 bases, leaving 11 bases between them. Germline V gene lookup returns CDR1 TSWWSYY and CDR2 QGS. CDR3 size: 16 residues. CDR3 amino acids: CALGELRPGYTDKLIF. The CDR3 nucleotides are TGTGCTCTTGGGGAACTACGGCCTGGGTACACCGATAAACTCATCTTT.

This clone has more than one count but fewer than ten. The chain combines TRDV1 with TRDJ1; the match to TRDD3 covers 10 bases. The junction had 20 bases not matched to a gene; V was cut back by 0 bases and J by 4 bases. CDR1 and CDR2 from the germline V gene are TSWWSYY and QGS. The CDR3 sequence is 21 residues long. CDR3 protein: CALGELPPKMTGGSYIDKLIF. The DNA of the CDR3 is TGTGCTCTTGGGGAACTGCCCCCTAAAATGACTGGGGGATCGTACATCGATAAACTCATCTTT.

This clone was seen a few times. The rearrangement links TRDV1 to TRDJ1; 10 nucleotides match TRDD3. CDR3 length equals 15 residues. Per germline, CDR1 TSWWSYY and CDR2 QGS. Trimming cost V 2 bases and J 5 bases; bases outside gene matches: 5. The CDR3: CALGESWGIFDKLIF. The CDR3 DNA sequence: TGTGCTCTTGGGGAAAGCTGGGGGATATTTGATAAACTCATCTTT.

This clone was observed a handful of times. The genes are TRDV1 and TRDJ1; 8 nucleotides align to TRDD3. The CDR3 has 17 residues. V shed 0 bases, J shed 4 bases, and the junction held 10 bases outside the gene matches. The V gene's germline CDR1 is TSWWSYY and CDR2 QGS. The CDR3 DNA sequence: TGTGCTCTTGGGGAACTCAACGTGGGGGATGCCCTCGATAAACTCATCTTT. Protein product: CALGELNVGDALDKLIF.